The text below deals with one T cell receptor (beta chain). At one end the junction does not follow the germline gene, possibly because of a read error. The data belong to a study of blood T cell repertoires in COVID-19. For the study at large: Nucleic acid was either cDNA or gDNA, and it came from T cells, B-cell-depleted T cells, or PBMCs.

Germline V gene sequence: CDR1 KGHDR, CDR2 SFDVKD. The CDR3 consists of 15 residues. The data were produced by immunoSEQ multiplex PCR, yet TCRdb's version contains in-frame clones alone and is incomplete. The sample has about 240,000 clones, approximately 90% seen once; the top ten hold roughly 7%. V is TRBV24-1 and J is TRBJ1-1; D perhaps matches TRBD1 (6 bases). The origin of this receptor is a man aged 60 to 75 who had recovered from COVID-19. Sequenced: peripheral blood. CDR3 nucleotides: TGTGCCACCAGTGGTTTGGGGGGCGCTGGCACTGAAGCTTTCTTT. Residues: CATSGLGGAGTEAFF.